A single sample is the source of the 19 T cell receptor beta chains below, sequenced in a study of T cells in Graves' hyperthyroidism and ophthalmopathy. There were TCR beta CDR3 regions amplified from RNA transcripts. HTBI primers were the set used in a first-round RT-PCR of the TCR CDR3. TCRdb redid the calling of the multiplex PCR reads with MiXCR, one entry per CDR3 protein. The repertoire includes nearly 750,000 distinct CDR3 sequences, around a third of them detected once, and less than 40% sits in the top ten. The specimen was blood. The source is a middle-aged woman with Graves' hyperthyroidism.

This clonotype has a handful of counts. The chain carries TRBV20-1 and TRBJ1-3; 7 bases agree with TRBD1. CDR1 is DFQATT, CDR2 SNEGSKA, per germline (reference sequence). Unmatched junction bases numbered 6, after V lost 0 bases and J lost 1 base. The CDR3 runs to 16 residues. CDR3 protein: CSARDAQGVSGNTIYF. As DNA, the CDR3 is TGCAGTGCTAGAGACGCTCAGGGGGTGTCTGGAAACACCATATATTTT.

The gene calls are TRBV20-1 and TRBJ2-3, with 7 bases matching TRBD2. This CDR3 comprises 15 residues. Germline values: CDR1 DFQATT, CDR2 SNEGSKA (reference sequence). J lost 0 bases, V lost 0 bases, and 3 bases had no gene match. CDR3 in amino acids: CSAREEGGSTDTQYF. CDR3 in DNA: TGCAGTGCTAGAGAGGAGGGAGGGAGCACAGATACGCAGTATTTT.

Ten or more counts support this clonotype. The chain links TRBV19 to TRBJ2-2, with 8 bases fitting TRBD2. The germline gives CDR1 LNHDA, CDR2 SQIVND (reference sequence). The CDR3 length is 14 residues. CDR3 DNA: TGTGCATCGCAACTAGCGGCGAACACCGGGGAGCTGTTTTTT. It encodes CASQLAANTGELFF.

The chain combines TRBV7-9 with TRBJ2-5; D might be TRBD1 (8 bases). V dropped 0 bases and J dropped 4 bases, with 15 bases sitting between them. The CDR3 extends over 16 amino acids. The germline V gene has CDR1 SEHNR and CDR2 FQNEAQ (reference sequence). The CDR3 loop reads CASSLATGEGVETQYF. The CDR3 region has the DNA TGTGCCAGCAGCTTAGCGACAGGGGAGGGGGTAGAGACCCAGTACTTC.

This chain uses TRBV6-5 with TRBJ1-1; D uncertain. Between the trimmed V and J ends, which lost 3 bases and 5 bases, there was a span of 13 bases. This CDR3 has 14 residues. CDR1 is MNHEY and CDR2 is SVGAGI in the germline V gene. For the CDR3, the DNA is TGTGCCAGCAGTTATACCTCCTCACGGACTGAAGCTTTCTTT. Encoded protein: CASSYTSSRTEAFF.

This clonotype was recorded a few times. V usage is TRBV19 and J usage is TRBJ1-1; 9 nucleotides match TRBD1. Unmatched junction bases numbered 10, after V lost 6 bases and J lost 2 bases. Germline V gene data show CDR1 as LNHDA and CDR2 as SQIVND (reference sequence). The CDR3 totals 16 residues. Written as DNA, the CDR3 is TGTGCCAGTAGCGACTTTCCGGGACAGGGTAACACTGAAGCTTTCTTT. It encodes CASSDFPGQGNTEAFF. Looking up the rest from reference TRBV19 and TRBJ1-1 gives the full variable domain: DGGITQSPKYLFRKEGQNVTLSCEQNLNHDAMYWYRQDPGQGLRLIYYSQIVNDFQKGDIAEGYSVSREKKESFPLTVTSAQKNPTAFYLCASSDFPGQGNTEAFFGQGTRLTVV.

In regard to this clonotype: Given a much more abundant clone one base away, this may be a read error. Lacking the conserved final phenylalanine or tryptophan, this CDR3 likely reflects a read error. The rearrangement links TRBV2 to TRBJ1-2; D is uncertain. CDR1 SNHLY and CDR2 FYNNEI come from the germline V gene. The CDR3 has 12 amino acids. V lost 6 bases and J lost 5, with 10 bases in between. The CDR3 here is CASRQPEYGYTS. DNA for the CDR3: TGTGCCAGCAGGCAACCAGAATATGGCTACACCTCC.

Concerning this clonotype itself: A single base separates this from a much larger clone, so it may be a read error. The V gene is TRBV7-2, the J gene TRBJ2-7; no firm D call. Germline CDR1 is SGHTA and CDR2 is FQGNSA. Trimming removed 8 bases from V and 6 bases from J, with 17 bases in between. The CDR3 is 13 residues long. The CDR3 is CASGSTTLREQYF. CDR3 DNA sequence: TGTGCCAGCGGCTCAACTACCCTACGCGAGCAGTACTTC.

The chain recombines TRBV5-6 with TRBJ1-4, with no clear D. Germline assignment: CDR1 SGHDT and CDR2 YYEEEE. Trimming cost V 0 bases and J 10 bases, with 16 bases left between them. This CDR3 contains 15 residues. CDR3 DNA sequence: TGTGCCAGCAGCTTGGGTGGCCAGGCATATGGAAAACTGTTTTTT. This sequence encodes CASSLGGQAYGKLFF.

The gene calls are TRBV20-1 and TRBJ2-7, with TRBD2 matching over 9 bases. The CDR3 has 17 residues. Germline CDR1 reads DFQATT; CDR2 reads SNEGSKA (reference sequence). V lost 4 bases, J lost 3 bases, and 16 bases stayed unmatched. The CDR3 sequence is CSAMGLAGTTVGYEQYF. CDR3 nucleotide sequence: TGCAGTGCTATGGGGCTAGCGGGGACTACGGTGGGCTACGAGCAGTACTTC.

The chain employs TRBV19 and TRBJ2-2; TRBD2 matches 8 bases. The junction had 5 bases not matched to a gene; V was cut back by 3 bases and J by 5 bases. CDR3 size: 15 residues. Germline assignment: CDR1 LNHDA and CDR2 SQIVND (reference sequence). The CDR3 reads CASSIAVAGTGELFF. The CDR3 nucleotides read TGTGCCAGTAGTATTGCGGTAGCGGGGACCGGGGAGCTGTTTTTT.

This clonotype was seen many times. The chain links TRBV7-3 to TRBJ2-5; no firm D call. V was pared by 1 base and J by 2 bases, with 8 bases between. Germline values: CDR1 SGHTA, CDR2 FQGTGA. This CDR3 contains 14 residues. CDR3 residues: CASSLNPDQETQYF. In nucleotides, the CDR3 is TGTGCCAGCAGCTTAAACCCTGATCAAGAGACCCAGTACTTC.

This clonotype was observed a handful of times. The V and J genes are TRBV6-6 and TRBJ1-2, with a weak D call TRBD1 (5 bases). V was cut by 6 bases and J by 6 bases, with 14 bases left in between. In germline, CDR1 is MNHNY, CDR2 SVGAGI (reference sequence). CDR3 length equals 13 residues. The DNA for the CDR3 is TGTGCCAGCAGGGACAAACGAGGTGATGGCTACACCTTC. Translation: CASRDKRGDGYTF.

This chain uses TRBV11-1 with TRBJ1-4, with D tentatively TRBD1 (5 bases). This CDR3 comprises 15 residues. The V end lost 0 bases, the J end lost 4 bases, and 9 bases lay between the germline ends. Germline CDR1 is SGHAT and CDR2 is FQDESV (reference sequence). CDR3 sequence reads: CASSLAGGSNEKLFF. The DNA of the CDR3 is TGTGCCAGCAGCTTAGCGGGGGGGAGTAATGAAAAACTGTTTTTT.

The rearrangement links TRBV6-1 to TRBJ1-5; D ambiguous. CDR3 length: 14 residues. The V end lost 3 bases, the J end lost 2 bases, and 8 bases lay between the germline ends. From germline, CDR1 is MNHNS and CDR2 SASEGT. The CDR3, as DNA: TGTGCCAGCAGTGAGATGGGCGGCAATCAGCCCCAGCATTTT. It translates to CASSEMGGNQPQHF.

This sequence joins TRBV28 and TRBJ1-2; a weak D match, TRBD1 (6 bases). Germline-derived CDR1 and CDR2 are MDHEN and SYDVKM. The length of the CDR3 is 11 residues. Trimming took 7 bases from V and 7 from J, leaving 10 bases between them. The CDR3 nucleotides are TGTGCCAGCACAGGGGAAGGTGGCTACACCTTC. Translation gives CASTGEGGYTF.

This clonotype appeared a few times. The chain employs TRBV19 and TRBJ1-5; D gene uncertain. CDR3 length: 15 amino acids. CDR1 and CDR2 (germline): LNHDA, SQIVND (reference sequence). Trimming removed 3 bases from V and 6 bases from J, with 15 bases in between. The CDR3 region has the DNA TGTGCCAGTAGTATGGCTCCTGGGAATGGTCAGCCCCAGCATTTT. Residues: CASSMAPGNGQPQHF. Full variable domain (remainder filled in from reference TRBV19 and TRBJ1-5): DGGITQSPKYLFRKEGQNVTLSCEQNLNHDAMYWYRQDPGQGLRLIYYSQIVNDFQKGDIAEGYSVSREKKESFPLTVTSAQKNPTAFYLCASSMAPGNGQPQHFGDGTRLSIL.

The chain recombines TRBV7-9 with TRBJ1-1; D might be TRBD1 (6 bases). The CDR3 loop spans 16 amino acids. Trimming took 2 bases from V and 0 from J, leaving 13 bases between them. Germline-derived CDR1 and CDR2 are SEHNR and FQNEAQ (reference sequence). In DNA form, the CDR3 reads TGTGCCAGCAGCTTAACAGGGCCCTCCTTGAACACTGAAGCTTTCTTT. Encoded protein: CASSLTGPSLNTEAFF.

A note on this clonotype: At one end the junction does not follow the germline gene, possibly because of a read error. The rearrangement joins TRBV6-5 to TRBJ2-7; 8 positions agree with TRBD2. The CDR3 sequence is 14 residues long. The germline V gene encodes CDR1 MNHEY and CDR2 SVGAGI. In DNA, the CDR3 is TGTGCCAGCTCTCGGACTAGCTCGTCCCACGACCAGTACTTC. Its translation is CASSRTSSSHDQYF.